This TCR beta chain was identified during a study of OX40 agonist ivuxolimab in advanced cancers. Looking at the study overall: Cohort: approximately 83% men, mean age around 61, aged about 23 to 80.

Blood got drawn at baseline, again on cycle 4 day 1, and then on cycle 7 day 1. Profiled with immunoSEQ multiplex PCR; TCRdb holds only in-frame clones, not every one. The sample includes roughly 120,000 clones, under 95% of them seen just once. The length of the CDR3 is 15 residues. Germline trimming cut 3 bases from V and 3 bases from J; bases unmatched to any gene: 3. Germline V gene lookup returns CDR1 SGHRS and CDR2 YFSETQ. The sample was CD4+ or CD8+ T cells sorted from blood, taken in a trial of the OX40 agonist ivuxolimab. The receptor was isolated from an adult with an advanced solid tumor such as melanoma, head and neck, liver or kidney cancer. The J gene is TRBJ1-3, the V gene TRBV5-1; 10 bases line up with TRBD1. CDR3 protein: CASSSDRGFGNTIYF. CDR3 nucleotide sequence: TGCGCCAGCAGCTCGGACAGGGGGTTTGGAAACACCATATATTTT.